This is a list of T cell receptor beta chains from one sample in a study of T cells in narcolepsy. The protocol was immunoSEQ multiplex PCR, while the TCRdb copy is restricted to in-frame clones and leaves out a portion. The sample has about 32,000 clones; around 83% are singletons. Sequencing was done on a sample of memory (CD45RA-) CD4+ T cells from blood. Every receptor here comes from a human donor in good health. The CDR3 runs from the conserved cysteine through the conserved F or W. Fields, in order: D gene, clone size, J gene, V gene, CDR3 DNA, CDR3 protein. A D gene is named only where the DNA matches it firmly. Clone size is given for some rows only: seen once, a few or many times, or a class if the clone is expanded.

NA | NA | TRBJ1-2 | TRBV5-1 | TGCGCCAGCAGCTCGGAGTCTAACTATGGCTACACCTTC | CASSSESNYGYTF
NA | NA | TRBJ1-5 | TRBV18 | TGTGCCAGCTCACCTGACAGTCGCAATCAGCCCCAGCATTTT | CASSPDSRNQPQHF
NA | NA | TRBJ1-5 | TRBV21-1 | TGTGCCAGCAGCAAACCCCGCGGGGGGGTTGAAATATGCGGCAATCAGCCCCAGCATTTT | CASSKPRGGVEICGNQPQHF
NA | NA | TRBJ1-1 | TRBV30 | TGTGCCTGTTACCTCGGGGGGAGGGCGAACACTGAAGCTTTCTTT | CACYLGGRANTEAFF
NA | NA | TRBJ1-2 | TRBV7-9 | TGTGCCGGTGATAGTGTGTACTATGGCTACACCTTC | CAGDSVYYGYTF
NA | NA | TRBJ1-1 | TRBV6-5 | TGTTCCAGCCGTACCACCACGAACACTGAAGCTTTCTTT | CSSRTTTNTEAFF
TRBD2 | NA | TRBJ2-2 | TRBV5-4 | TGTGCCAGCAGCTTTGGACTAGCGAGGGACACCGGGGAGCTGTTTTTT | CASSFGLARDTGELFF
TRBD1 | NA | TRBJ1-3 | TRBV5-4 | TGTGCCAGCAGCTTGGAGGGGGCGCGGGGAAACACCATATATTTT | CASSLEGARGNTIYF
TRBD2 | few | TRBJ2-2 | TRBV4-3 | TGCGCCAGCAGCCAGGGCAGCGGGGGGGTCGGCACCGGGGAGCTGTTTTTT | CASSQGSGGVGTGELFF
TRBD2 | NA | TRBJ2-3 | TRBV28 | TGTGCCAGCAGTCCCGGGACTAGCGGGGGAGCGCAGTATTTT | CASSPGTSGGAQYF
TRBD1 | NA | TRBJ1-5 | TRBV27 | TGTGCCAGCAGGGGGACAGGGTCAAGCCTCTTCAATCAGCCCCAGCATTTT | CASRGTGSSLFNQPQHF
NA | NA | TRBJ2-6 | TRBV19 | TGTGCCAGTAGTATTCTTGGGGCCAACGTCCTGACTTTC | CASSILGANVLTF
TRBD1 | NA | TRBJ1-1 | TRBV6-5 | TGTGCCAGCAGTTCGGGACAGCGGTGGGGTGGGGCTTTCTTT | CASSSGQRWGGAFF
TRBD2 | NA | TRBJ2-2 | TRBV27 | TGTGCCAGCAGTTTCGGGGTAGCGGGCGCGAACACCGGGGAGCTGTTTTTT | CASSFGVAGANTGELFF
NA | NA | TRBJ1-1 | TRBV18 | TGTGCCAGCTCACCATCGCTCGGACATATGAACACTGAAGCTTTCTTT | CASSPSLGHMNTEAFF
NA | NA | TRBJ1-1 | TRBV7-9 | TGTGCCAGCAGCCTCGACTTACTTAAGGGCAGTGAAGCTTTCTTT | CASSLDLLKGSEAFF
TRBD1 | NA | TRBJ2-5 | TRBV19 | TGTGCCAGTAGTATGCCTACAGGGGCGATTGAGACCCAGTACTTC | CASSMPTGAIETQYF
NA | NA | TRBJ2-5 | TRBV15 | TGTGCCACCAGCAGAGGGGACGGCCGGAGAGGAGAGACCCAGTACTTC | CATSRGDGRRGETQYF
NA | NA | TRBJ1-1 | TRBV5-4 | TGTGCCAGCAGCTTTGAGGGACTGAAGAACACTGAAGCTTTCTTT | CASSFEGLKNTEAFF
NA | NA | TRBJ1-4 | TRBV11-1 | TGTGCCAGCAGCTTAGAGGACTGTGGCGAGATAAAGAATGAAAAACTGTTTTTT | CASSLEDCGEIKNEKLFF
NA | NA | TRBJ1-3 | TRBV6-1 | TGTGCCAGCTTCGCTGGAAACACCATATATTTT | CASFAGNTIYF
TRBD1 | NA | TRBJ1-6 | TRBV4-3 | TGCGCCAGCAGCCAATACAGGGGTATCTCACCCCTCCACTTT | CASSQYRGISPLHF
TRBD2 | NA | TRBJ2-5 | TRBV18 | TGTGCCAGCTCCCGCGGGGGTATAGAGACCCAGTACTTC | CASSRGGIETQYF
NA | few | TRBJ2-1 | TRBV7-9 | TGTGCCAGCAGATTACCCCCACGGTTAGGCAATGAGCAGTTCTTC | CASRLPPRLGNEQFF
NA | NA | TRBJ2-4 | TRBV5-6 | TGTGCCAGCAGCTCCACTGGCGGGGCCAAAAACATTCAGTACTTC | CASSSTGGAKNIQYF
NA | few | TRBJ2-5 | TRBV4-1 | TGCGCCAGCAGCCTCACAGTGACTCAAGAGACCCAGTACTTC | CASSLTVTQETQYF
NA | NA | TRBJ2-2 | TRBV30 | TGTGCCTGGAGTGTACTGGCTTTCGGGGGCCAGATCACCGGGGAGCTGTTTTTT | CAWSVLAFGGQITGELFF
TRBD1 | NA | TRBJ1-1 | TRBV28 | TGTGCCAGCAGTCCTGGGACAGGGGGCACTGAAGCTTTCTTT | CASSPGTGGTEAFF
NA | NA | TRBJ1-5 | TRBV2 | TGTGCCAGCAGGGGATCCGGGACCAATCAGCCCCAGCATTTT | CASRGSGTNQPQHF
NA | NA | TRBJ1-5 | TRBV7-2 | TGTGCCAGCAGCTTAGAGAGACAGATCGGGGGCCAGCATTTT | CASSLERQIGGQHF
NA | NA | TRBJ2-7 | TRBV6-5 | TGTGCCAGCAGTTACCGTGGGCAGAGCTCCTACGAGCAGTACTTC | CASSYRGQSSYEQYF
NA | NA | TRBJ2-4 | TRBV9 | TGTGCCAGCAGCGTAGGGGCAGCCTTCGAGGACATTCAGTACTTC | CASSVGAAFEDIQYF
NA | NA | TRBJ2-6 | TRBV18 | TGTGCCAGCTCACCACCAGGGGCTGGGGCCAACGTCCTGACTTTC | CASSPPGAGANVLTF
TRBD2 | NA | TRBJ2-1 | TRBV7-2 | TGTGCCAGCAGGGCCGGGACTAGCCCTTCCCTTAGCTCCTACAATGAGCAGTTCTTC | CASRAGTSPSLSSYNEQFF
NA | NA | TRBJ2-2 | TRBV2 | TGTGCCAGCAGTGTCAGGGCCCTATCAGCGAACACCGGGGAGCTGTTTTTT | CASSVRALSANTGELFF
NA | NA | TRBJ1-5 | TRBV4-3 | TGCGCCAGCAGCCAGGGGATGGACTCCAATCAGCCCCAGCATTTT | CASSQGMDSNQPQHF
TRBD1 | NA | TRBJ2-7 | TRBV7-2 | TGTGCCAGCAGCTCGGGACAGGGAAAATTCCACGAGCAGTACTTC | CASSSGQGKFHEQYF
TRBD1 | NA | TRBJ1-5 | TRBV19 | TGTGCCAGCTCGACAGGGGAAGCAGGTCGTAGGCCCCAGCATTTT | CASSTGEAGRRPQHF
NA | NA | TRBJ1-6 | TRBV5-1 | TGCGCCAGCAGAGACCAGGGGAGCTCCTATAATTCACCCCTCCACTTT | CASRDQGSSYNSPLHF
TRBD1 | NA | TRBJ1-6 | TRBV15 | TGTGCCACCAAAAGTTCACAGGGGAACCCTTCACCCCTCCACTTT | CATKSSQGNPSPLHF
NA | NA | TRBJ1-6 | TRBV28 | TGTGCCAGCAGACAACAGGGATTCTATAATTCACCCCTCCACTTT | CASRQQGFYNSPLHF
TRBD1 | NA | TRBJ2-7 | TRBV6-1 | TGTGCCAGCAGATCCGGGACAGGGAGGGTCTACGAGCAGTACTTC | CASRSGTGRVYEQYF
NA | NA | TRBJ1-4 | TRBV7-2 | TGTGCCAGCAGCTCAGCGCGGATTAATGAAAAACTGTTTTTT | CASSSARINEKLFF
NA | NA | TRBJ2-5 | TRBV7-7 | TGTGCCAGCAGCTTTAACCGGGGCTGGGGAGAGACCCAGTACTTC | CASSFNRGWGETQYF
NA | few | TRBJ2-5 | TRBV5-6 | TGTGCCAGCAGCGGGACGTTTACGAGCGACCAAGAGACCCAGTACTTC | CASSGTFTSDQETQYF
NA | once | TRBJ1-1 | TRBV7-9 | TGTGCCAGCAGCTCCGACAGACTTACTGAAGCTTTCTTT | CASSSDRLTEAFF
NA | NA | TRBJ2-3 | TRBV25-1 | TGTGCCAGCAGTGAAACACGGGACCACTTAACCGATACGCAGTATTTT | CASSETRDHLTDTQYF
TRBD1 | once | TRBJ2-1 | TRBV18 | TGTGCCAGCTCACGACAAGACAGGGTGGGGGACAATGAGCAGTTCTTC | CASSRQDRVGDNEQFF
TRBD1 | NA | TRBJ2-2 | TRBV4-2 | TGTGCCAGCAGCCCCGCAGGGGGCCGTGACACCGGGGAGCTGTTTTTT | CASSPAGGRDTGELFF
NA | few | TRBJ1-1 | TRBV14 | TGTGCCAGCAGCGCCCGGAGGTTGTGGCCGCGCACTGAAGCTTTCTTT | CASSARRLWPRTEAFF
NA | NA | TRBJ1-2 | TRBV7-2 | TGTGCCAGCAGCTTATCATTGACAGCATCCTTCTATGGCTACACCTTC | CASSLSLTASFYGYTF
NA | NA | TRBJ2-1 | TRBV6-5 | TGTGCCAGCCTCGGAATGGGGGACGAGTACAATGAGCAGTTCTTC | CASLGMGDEYNEQFF
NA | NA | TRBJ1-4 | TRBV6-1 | TGTGCCAGCAGTGATTTGGGCCGAGAAGAAAAACTGTTTTTT | CASSDLGREEKLFF
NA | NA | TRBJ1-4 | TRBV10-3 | TGTGCCATCAGTGAGTCGGAGGGTGCGTCGTTTTTT | CAISESEGASFF
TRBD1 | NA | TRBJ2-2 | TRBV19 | TGTGCCAGTATGGAACAGGGGGGTTACACCGGGGAGCTGTTTTTT | CASMEQGGYTGELFF
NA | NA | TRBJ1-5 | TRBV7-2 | TGTGCCAGCAGCCTGACTGAAAATCAGCCCCAGCATTTT | CASSLTENQPQHF
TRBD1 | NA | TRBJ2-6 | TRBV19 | TGTGCCAGTAGTATAGCCCGACAGGGTTCGGCCGGGGCCAACGTCCTGACTTTC | CASSIARQGSAGANVLTF